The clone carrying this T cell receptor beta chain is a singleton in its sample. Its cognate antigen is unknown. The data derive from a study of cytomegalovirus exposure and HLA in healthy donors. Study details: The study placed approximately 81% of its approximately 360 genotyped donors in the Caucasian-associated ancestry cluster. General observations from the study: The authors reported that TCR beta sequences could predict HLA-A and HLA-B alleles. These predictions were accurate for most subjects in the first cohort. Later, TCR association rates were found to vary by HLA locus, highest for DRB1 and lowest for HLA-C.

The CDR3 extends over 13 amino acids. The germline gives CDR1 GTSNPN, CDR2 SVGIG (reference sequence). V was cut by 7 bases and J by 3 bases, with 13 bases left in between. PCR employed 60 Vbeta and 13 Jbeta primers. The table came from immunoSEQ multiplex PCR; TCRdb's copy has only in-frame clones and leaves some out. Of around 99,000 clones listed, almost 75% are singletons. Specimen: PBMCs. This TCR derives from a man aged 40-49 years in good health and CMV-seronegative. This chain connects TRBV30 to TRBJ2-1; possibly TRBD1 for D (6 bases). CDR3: CALQGSGYNEQFF. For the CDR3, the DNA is TGTGCCTTACAGGGTTCAGGCTACAATGAGCAGTTCTTC.